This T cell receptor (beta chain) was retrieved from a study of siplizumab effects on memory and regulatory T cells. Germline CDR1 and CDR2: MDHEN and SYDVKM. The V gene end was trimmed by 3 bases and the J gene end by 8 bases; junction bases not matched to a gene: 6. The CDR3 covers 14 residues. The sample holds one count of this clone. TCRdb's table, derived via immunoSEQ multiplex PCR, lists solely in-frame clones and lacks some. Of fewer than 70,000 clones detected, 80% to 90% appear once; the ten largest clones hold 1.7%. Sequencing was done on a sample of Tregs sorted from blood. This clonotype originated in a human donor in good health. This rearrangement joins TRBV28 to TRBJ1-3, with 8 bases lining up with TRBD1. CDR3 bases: TGTGCCAGCAGTTTCGGGACAGGAAGAGACACCATATATTTT. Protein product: CASSFGTGRDTIYF.